This T cell receptor (beta chain) was sequenced in a study of cytomegalovirus exposure and HLA in healthy donors. As for the donors, each was a healthy bone marrow donor. Study observations and caveats: Later on, an analysis tied 15,000 to 20,000 TCR beta sequences to HLA alleles at 0.05 false discovery rate.

To note about this clone: Its antigen is not identified.

Trimming removed 3 bases from V and 5 bases from J; junction bases left unmatched: 4. The CDR3 contains 15 residues. Germline V gives CDR1 MDHEN, CDR2 SYDVKM. The primer mix had 60 Vbeta and 13 Jbeta primers. The protocol was immunoSEQ multiplex PCR, while the TCRdb copy is restricted to in-frame clones and leaves out a portion. The table has about 37,000 clones, 82% seen once. Sequenced material: PBMCs. The chain carries TRBV28 and TRBJ2-5; TRBD2 aligns across 12 bases. This sequence originates from a woman under 30 in good health and CMV-seropositive. CDR3 sequence reads: CASSLLAGGRETQYF. For the CDR3, the DNA is TGTGCCAGCAGTTTGCTAGCGGGAGGGAGGGAGACCCAGTACTTC.